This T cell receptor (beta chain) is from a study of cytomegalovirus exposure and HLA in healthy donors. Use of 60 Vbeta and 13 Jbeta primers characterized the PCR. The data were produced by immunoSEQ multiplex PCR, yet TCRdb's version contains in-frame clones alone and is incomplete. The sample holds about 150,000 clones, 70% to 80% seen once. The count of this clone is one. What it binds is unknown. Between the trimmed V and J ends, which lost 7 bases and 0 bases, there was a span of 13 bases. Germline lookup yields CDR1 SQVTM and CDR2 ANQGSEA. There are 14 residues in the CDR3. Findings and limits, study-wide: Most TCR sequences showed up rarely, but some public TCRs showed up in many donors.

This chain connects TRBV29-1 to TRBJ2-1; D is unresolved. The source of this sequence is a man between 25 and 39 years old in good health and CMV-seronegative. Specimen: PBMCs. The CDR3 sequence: CSAQFTSSYNEQFF. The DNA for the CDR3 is TGCAGCGCCCAATTCACGAGCTCCTACAATGAGCAGTTCTTC.